The 21 T cell receptor beta chains listed next were all sequenced from one sample in a study of blood T cell repertoires in COVID-19. TCRdb keeps only in-frame clones here, not all; method: immunoSEQ multiplex PCR. There are 250,000 to 400,000 clones in the sample; around 85% occur only once, and 1.5% to 2% lies in the top ten. The sequenced material came from PBMCs or T cells enriched from blood (not recorded which). Every receptor here comes from a woman in her 30s who had been exposed to COVID-19.

The CDR3 reads CASTDRAWDGYTF. The DNA of the CDR3 is TGTGCCAGCACGGACAGGGCATGGGATGGCTACACCTTC. The V call is TRBV6-5, the J call TRBJ1-2; TRBD1 matches 8 bases. Germline V lookup: CDR1 MNHEY, CDR2 SVGAGI. This CDR3 contains 13 residues. V shed 7 bases and J 6 bases; nucleotides not matched to a gene: 7.

This clone occurred once. The V call is TRBV28, the J call TRBJ1-5, with 8 bases lining up with TRBD1. Germline V gene data show CDR1 as MDHEN and CDR2 as SYDVKM. This CDR3 region has 16 residues. The J segment lost 2 bases and the V segment lost 1 base, leaving 4 bases of the junction unmatched. The CDR3 sequence: CASSLYQGAGNQPQHF. The CDR3 DNA sequence: TGTGCCAGCAGTTTATATCAGGGGGCGGGCAATCAGCCCCAGCATTTT.

The V gene is TRBV5-4, the J gene TRBJ2-3; 10 nucleotides line up with TRBD1. Trimming at V came to 3 bases and at J to 2 bases, leaving 12 bases not matched to a gene. The V gene's germline CDR1 is SGHNT and CDR2 YYREEE (reference sequence). CDR3 length: 18 residues. CDR3 sequence reads: CASSSRTGGGTSTDTQYF. The CDR3 nucleotides are TGTGCCAGCAGCTCACGGACAGGGGGTGGCACGTCCACAGATACGCAGTATTTT.

The V and J genes are TRBV27 and TRBJ2-1; 8 bases match TRBD2. Looked up from germline, CDR1 is MNHEY and CDR2 is SMNVEV (reference sequence). With 3 bases clipped from V and 4 bases from J, the junction kept 5 bases outside the gene matches. The CDR3 runs to 15 residues. This CDR3 is CASSLAGGQYNEQFF. CDR3 bases: TGTGCCAGCAGTTTGGCGGGAGGTCAATACAATGAGCAGTTCTTC.

The CDR3 sequence is CASSVRPGGDTQYF. CDR3 coding DNA: TGTGCCAGTAGTGTTCGGCCAGGGGGGGATACGCAGTATTTT. The chain uses TRBV19 and TRBJ2-3; D is possibly TRBD1 (7 bases). The CDR3 covers 14 residues. Per the germline V gene, CDR1 is LNHDA and CDR2 is SQIVND (reference sequence). V gave up 5 bases and J gave up 6 bases, with 15 bases separating them.

J is TRBJ2-5 and V is TRBV9, with 8 bases aligning to TRBD2. This CDR3 contains 15 residues. With 2 bases clipped from V and 5 bases from J, the junction kept 8 bases outside the gene matches. Germline values: CDR1 SGDLS, CDR2 YYNGEE. CDR3 sequence: CASSVGAGVLETQYF. The CDR3 nucleotides are TGTGCCAGCAGCGTGGGAGCGGGAGTTTTGGAGACCCAGTACTTC.

The chain combines TRBV10-3 with TRBJ2-7; D is unclear. Trimming pared 3 bases from V and 2 bases from J, leaving 5 bases between. This CDR3 has 12 amino acids. Germline assignment: CDR1 ENHRY and CDR2 SYGVKD. CDR3: CAISDRPYEQYF. The CDR3 coding sequence is TGTGCCATCAGTGATCGTCCCTACGAGCAGTACTTC.

The J gene is TRBJ1-1, the V gene TRBV5-1; D may be TRBD1 (6 bases). V was trimmed by 3 bases and J by 10 bases, leaving 22 bases between them. From germline, CDR1 is SGHRS and CDR2 YFSETQ. The CDR3 loop spans 15 amino acids. CDR3 sequence (DNA): TGCGCCAGCAGCTCCACGGGGGGGCGGCAGGGACGAGCTTTCTTT. This codes for CASSSTGGRQGRAFF.

The rearrangement links TRBV28 to TRBJ2-2; weak D call: TRBD1 (5 bases). Trimming pared 3 bases from V and 6 bases from J, leaving 14 bases between. CDR1 is MDHEN and CDR2 is SYDVKM in the germline V gene. This CDR3 is built from 15 residues. The CDR3 coding sequence is TGTGCCAGCAGTTTTAGGGGCGTCAAGGCCGGGGAGCTGTTTTTT. This sequence encodes CASSFRGVKAGELFF.

The chain links TRBV2 to TRBJ1-5; weak D call: TRBD1 (6 bases). The CDR3 is 14 amino acids. V was trimmed by 3 bases and J by 8 bases, leaving 14 bases between them. CDR1 and CDR2 (germline): SNHLY, FYNNEI. The CDR3 here is CASSDVAGVKPQHF. CDR3 nucleotide sequence: TGTGCCAGCAGTGATGTTGCAGGGGTCAAGCCCCAGCATTTT.

The V call is TRBV9, the J call TRBJ2-5; TRBD2 matches 15 bases. Germline CDR1 SGDLS, CDR2 YYNGEE. The V segment lost 1 base and the J segment 2 bases; nucleotides outside the gene matches: 12. The CDR3 spans 20 residues. In DNA form, the CDR3 reads TGTGCCAGCAGCGTATCTGGATTGGGACTAGCGGGGGGCCCTCAAGAGACCCAGTACTTC. This sequence encodes CASSVSGLGLAGGPQETQYF.

There are a few counts of this clone. J is TRBJ1-2 and V is TRBV5-6; a weak D match, TRBD1 (5 bases). The CDR3 loop spans 12 amino acids. V was clipped by 5 bases and J by 6 bases, with 11 bases between them. In germline, CDR1 is SGHDT, CDR2 YYEEEE. The CDR3 DNA follows: TGTGCCAGCAGTCCAGGGCCCAATGGCTACACCTTC. Translated, it gives CASSPGPNGYTF.

This rearrangement joins TRBV27 to TRBJ2-6; 11 bases align to TRBD1. Germline V gives CDR1 MNHEY, CDR2 SMNVEV (reference sequence). J gave up 2 bases and V 7 bases, and 7 bases lay outside the gene matches. The CDR3 consists of 17 residues. In DNA form, the CDR3 reads TGTGCCAGCACCCGATGGGGACAGGGGGCTGGGGCCAACGTCCTGACTTTC. Translated: CASTRWGQGAGANVLTF. The whole variable domain, remainder taken from reference TRBV27 and TRBJ2-6, is EAQVTQNPRYLITVTGKKLTVTCSQNMNHEYMSWYRQDPGLGLRQIYYSMNVEVTDKGDVPEGYKVSRKEKRNFPLILESPSPNQTSLYFCASTRWGQGAGANVLTFGAGSRLTVL.

In its sample, this clone was seen once. The chain employs TRBV14 and TRBJ1-1, with D hard to call. The germline V gene has CDR1 SGHDN and CDR2 FVKESK. The CDR3 is 14 residues long. Trimming removed 4 bases from V and 4 bases from J, with 13 bases in between. Here the CDR3 reads CASSPTTWSTEAFF. The CDR3 DNA is TGTGCCAGCAGCCCCACGACTTGGTCCACTGAAGCTTTCTTT. The full variable domain, in which reference TRBV14 and TRBJ1-1 provide the parts outside the CDR3, is EAGVTQFPSHSVIEKGQTVTLRCDPISGHDNLYWYRRVMGKEIKFLLHFVKESKQDESGMPNNRFLAERTGGTYSTLKVQPAELEDSGVYFCASSPTTWSTEAFFGQGTRLTVV.

CDR3 region: CASSLYPRGNTGELFF. CDR3 coding DNA: TGTGCCAGCAGTTTATACCCTAGAGGGAACACCGGGGAGCTGTTTTTT. This sequence joins TRBV28 and TRBJ2-2; D gene uncertain. V dropped 1 base and J dropped 1 base, with 10 bases sitting between them. The CDR3 has 16 residues. Germline CDR1 MDHEN, CDR2 SYDVKM.

This clone appeared a single time. The rearrangement uses TRBV19 and TRBJ2-2; D gene uncertain. The CDR3 covers 17 residues. Trimming cost V 3 bases and J 4 bases, with 18 bases left between them. From germline, CDR1 is LNHDA and CDR2 SQIVND (reference sequence). This CDR3 reads CASSIGLRSEVTGELFF. The DNA for the CDR3 is TGTGCCAGTAGTATTGGTCTCAGGTCAGAAGTCACCGGGGAGCTGTTTTTT. Supplemented by reference TRBV19 and TRBJ2-2, the full variable domain reads DGGITQSPKYLFRKEGQNVTLSCEQNLNHDAMYWYRQDPGQGLRLIYYSQIVNDFQKGDIAEGYSVSREKKESFPLTVTSAQKNPTAFYLCASSIGLRSEVTGELFFGEGSRLTVL.

CDR3 coding DNA: TGCGCCAGCAGCTTGATGCAGGGCTCCACAGATACGCAGTATTTT. Translation: CASSLMQGSTDTQYF. The chain joins TRBV5-1 to TRBJ2-3; D possibly corresponds to TRBD1 (5 bases). CDR1 and CDR2 from the germline V gene are SGHRS and YFSETQ. The CDR3 has 15 residues. V shed 1 base and J shed 2 bases, with 11 bases lying between them.

The chain is built from TRBV30 and TRBJ1-5; 11 bases match TRBD1. Germline V lookup: CDR1 GTSNPN, CDR2 SVGIG (reference sequence). CDR3 length equals 13 residues. After removal of 5 bases from V and 7 bases from J, the junction contained 4 bases not matched to a gene. The DNA for the CDR3 is TGTGCCTGGGCGGGACAGGGGGTCCAGCCCCAGCATTTT. Translating gives CAWAGQGVQPQHF.

For the CDR3, the DNA is TGTGCCAGCAGTTTAGGAGGGGATAATGAGCAGTTCTTC. As protein: CASSLGGDNEQFF. The chain employs TRBV28 and TRBJ2-1; weak D call: TRBD2 (6 bases). Per the germline V gene, CDR1 is MDHEN and CDR2 is SYDVKM. This CDR3 has 13 residues. Trimming removed 2 bases from V and 7 bases from J, with 9 bases in between.

The chain employs TRBV7-9 and TRBJ1-1; possibly TRBD1 for D (6 bases). This CDR3 spans 14 amino acids. The germline V gene has CDR1 SEHNR and CDR2 FQNEAQ (reference sequence). V was pared by 4 bases and J by 5 bases, with 14 bases between. The CDR3 DNA sequence: TGTGCCAGCAGCTCGAACCCAGGGGAGACTGAAGCTTTCTTT. Protein sequence: CASSSNPGETEAFF.

This sequence joins TRBV5-4 and TRBJ1-3; 10 positions match TRBD1. CDR1 is SGHNT, CDR2 YYREEE, per germline (reference sequence). V was clipped by 4 bases and J by 7 bases; unmatched bases: 5. This CDR3 is 14 amino acids long. The DNA of the CDR3 is TGTGCCAGCAGCCGGGACAGGGGTTTGAACACCATATATTTT. Protein: CASSRDRGLNTIYF.